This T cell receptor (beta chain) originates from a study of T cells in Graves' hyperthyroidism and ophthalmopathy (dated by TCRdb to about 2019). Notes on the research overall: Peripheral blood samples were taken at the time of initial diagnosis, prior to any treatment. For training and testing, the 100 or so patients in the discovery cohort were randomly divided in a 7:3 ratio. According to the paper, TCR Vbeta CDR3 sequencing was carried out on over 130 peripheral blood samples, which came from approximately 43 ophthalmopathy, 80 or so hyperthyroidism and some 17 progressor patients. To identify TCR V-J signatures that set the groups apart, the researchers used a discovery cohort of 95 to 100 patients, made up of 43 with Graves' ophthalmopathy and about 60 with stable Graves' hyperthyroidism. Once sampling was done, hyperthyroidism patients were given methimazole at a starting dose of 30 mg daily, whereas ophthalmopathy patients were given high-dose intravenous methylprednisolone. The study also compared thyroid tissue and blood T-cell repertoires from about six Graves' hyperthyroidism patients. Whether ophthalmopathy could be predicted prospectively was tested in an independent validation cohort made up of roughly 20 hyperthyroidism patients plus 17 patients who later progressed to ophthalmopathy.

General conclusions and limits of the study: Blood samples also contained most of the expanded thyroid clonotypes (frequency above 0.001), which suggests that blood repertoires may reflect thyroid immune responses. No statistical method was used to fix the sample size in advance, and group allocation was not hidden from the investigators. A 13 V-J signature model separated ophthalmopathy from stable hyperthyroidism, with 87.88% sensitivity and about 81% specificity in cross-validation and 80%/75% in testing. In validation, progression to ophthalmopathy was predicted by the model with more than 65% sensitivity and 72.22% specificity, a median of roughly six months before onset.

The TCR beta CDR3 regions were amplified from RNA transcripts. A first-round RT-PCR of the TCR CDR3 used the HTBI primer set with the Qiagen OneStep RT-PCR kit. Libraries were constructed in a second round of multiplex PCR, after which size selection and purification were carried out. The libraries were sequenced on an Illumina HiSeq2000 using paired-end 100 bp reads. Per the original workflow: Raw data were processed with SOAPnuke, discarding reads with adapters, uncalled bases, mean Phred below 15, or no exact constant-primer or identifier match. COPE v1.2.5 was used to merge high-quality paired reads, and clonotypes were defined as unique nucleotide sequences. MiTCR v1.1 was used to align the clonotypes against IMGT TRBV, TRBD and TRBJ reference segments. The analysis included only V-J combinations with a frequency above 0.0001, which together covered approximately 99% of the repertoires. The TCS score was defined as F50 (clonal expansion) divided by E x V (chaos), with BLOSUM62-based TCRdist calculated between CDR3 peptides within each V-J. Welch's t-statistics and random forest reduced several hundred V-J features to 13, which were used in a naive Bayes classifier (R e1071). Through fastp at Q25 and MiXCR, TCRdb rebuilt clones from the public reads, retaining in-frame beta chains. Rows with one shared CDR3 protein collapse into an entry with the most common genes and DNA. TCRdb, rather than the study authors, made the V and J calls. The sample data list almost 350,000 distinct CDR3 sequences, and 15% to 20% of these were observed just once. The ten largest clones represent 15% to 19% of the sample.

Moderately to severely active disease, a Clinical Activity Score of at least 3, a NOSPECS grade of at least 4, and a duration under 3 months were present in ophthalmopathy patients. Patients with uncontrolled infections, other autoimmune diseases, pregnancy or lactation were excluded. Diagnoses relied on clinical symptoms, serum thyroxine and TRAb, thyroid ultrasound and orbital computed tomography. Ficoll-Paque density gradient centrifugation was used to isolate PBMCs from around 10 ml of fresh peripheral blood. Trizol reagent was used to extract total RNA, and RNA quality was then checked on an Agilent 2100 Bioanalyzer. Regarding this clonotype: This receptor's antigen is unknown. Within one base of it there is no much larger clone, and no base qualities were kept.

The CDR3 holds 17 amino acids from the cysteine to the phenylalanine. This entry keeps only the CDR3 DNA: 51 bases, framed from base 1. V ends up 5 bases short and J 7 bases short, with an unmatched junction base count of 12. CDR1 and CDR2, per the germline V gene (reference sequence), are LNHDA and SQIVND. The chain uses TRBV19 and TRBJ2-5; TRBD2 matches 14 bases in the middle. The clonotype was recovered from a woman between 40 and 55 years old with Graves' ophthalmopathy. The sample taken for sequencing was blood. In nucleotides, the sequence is TGTGCCAGTAGTGGGGGACTAGCGGGAGAGAAAGAGGTGACCCAGTACTTC. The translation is CASSGGLAGEKEVTQYF. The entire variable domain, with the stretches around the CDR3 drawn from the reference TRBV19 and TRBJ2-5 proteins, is DGGITQSPKYLFRKEGQNVTLSCEQNLNHDAMYWYRQDPGQGLRLIYYSQIVNDFQKGDIAEGYSVSREKKESFPLTVTSAQKNPTAFYLCASSGGLAGEKEVTQYFGPGTRLLVL.